This TCR beta chain was recovered during a study of CD8 T cells in Susac syndrome. With random hexamers, reverse transcription was performed on roughly 0.5 to 1 ug of RNA. TCR beta CDR3 was amplified by immunoSEQ covering 54 Vbeta and 13 Jbeta. TCRdb itself ran the immunoSEQ multiplex PCR reads through MiXCR, one entry per CDR3 protein. Seen here are under 200,000 distinct CDR3 sequences, 85% to 95% observed once, and the top ten hold 0.08% to 0.11%. TCR beta sequencing covered blood CD8+ and CD4+ T cells. The control group consisted of healthy donors matched for age and sex. Sequencing used CD4+ T cells from PBMCs. The clonotype originates from a human donor in good health.

In nucleotides, the CDR3 is TGTGCCAGCAGCCAAGATAGGGCCATCAAGAATGAGCAGTTCTTC. This gives the protein CASSQDRAIKNEQFF. This chain connects TRBV3-1 to TRBJ2-1; no definite D call. CDR3 length: 15 residues. Trimming cost V 0 bases and J 7 bases, with 13 bases left between them. Germline loops: CDR1 LGHDT, CDR2 YNNKEL (reference sequence).